These T cell receptor beta chains were read from a single sample in a study of shared clonotypes between healthy human individuals. Sequencing used immunoSEQ multiplex PCR; TCRdb keeps in-frame clones, though not all of them. The table has under 1,100,000 clones, under 80% seen once; the top ten hold 1.4% to 1.5%. Sequencing input: memory CD4+ T cells sorted from blood. The receptors derive from a man aged 18 to 29 in good health. The CDR3 runs from the conserved cysteine through the conserved F or W. D genes are given only for firm matches. Clone size, where shown, is once, few, many, or a class for clones that have expanded.

v_gene: TRBV4-2; d_gene: NA; len: 15; j_gene: TRBJ1-5; abundance: once; CDR3aa: CASSQLDKLNQPQHF; CDR3nt: TGTGCCAGCAGCCAATTAGACAAACTCAATCAGCCCCAGCATTTT
v_gene: TRBV2; d_gene: TRBD2; len: 15; j_gene: TRBJ2-5; abundance: NA; CDR3aa: CASTRLAGPQETQYF; CDR3nt: TGTGCCAGCACCAGACTAGCGGGTCCCCAAGAGACCCAGTACTTC
v_gene: TRBV19; d_gene: NA; len: 13; j_gene: TRBJ2-7; abundance: many; CDR3aa: CASSFGQKYEQYF; CDR3nt: TGTGCCAGTAGTTTTGGACAGAAATACGAGCAGTACTTC
v_gene: TRBV15; d_gene: TRBD1; len: 18; j_gene: TRBJ2-7; abundance: NA; CDR3aa: CATSRVPGQGSKSYEQYF; CDR3nt: TGTGCCACCAGCAGGGTCCCGGGACAGGGGTCGAAATCCTACGAGCAGTACTTC
v_gene: TRBV25-1; d_gene: TRBD2; len: 16; j_gene: TRBJ2-5; abundance: NA; CDR3aa: CASRRGLAGEQGTQYF; CDR3nt: TGTGCCAGCAGACGAGGACTAGCGGGAGAACAGGGGACCCAGTACTTC
v_gene: TRBV11-3; d_gene: TRBD2; len: 16; j_gene: TRBJ2-1; abundance: NA; CDR3aa: CASSLGASGRADEQFF; CDR3nt: TGTGCCAGCAGCTTAGGGGCTAGCGGGAGGGCCGATGAGCAGTTCTTC
v_gene: TRBV7-8; d_gene: NA; len: 11; j_gene: TRBJ2-5; abundance: NA; CDR3aa: CASSPQVTQYF; CDR3nt: TGTGCCAGCAGCCCTCAGGTGACCCAGTACTTC
v_gene: TRBV6-6; d_gene: TRBD1; len: 13; j_gene: TRBJ2-7; abundance: NA; CDR3aa: CASGRQGPHEQYF; CDR3nt: TGTGCCAGCGGAAGACAGGGCCCTCACGAGCAGTACTTC
v_gene: TRBV10-1; d_gene: NA; len: 16; j_gene: TRBJ2-3; abundance: few; CDR3aa: CASSESFVGYTDTQYF; CDR3nt: TGCGCCAGCAGTGAGTCGTTTGTGGGCTACACAGATACGCAGTATTTT
v_gene: TRBV19; d_gene: NA; len: 15; j_gene: TRBJ1-5; abundance: NA; CDR3aa: CASSDPRRVNQPQHF; CDR3nt: TGTGCCAGTAGTGATCCCCGGCGGGTCAATCAGCCCCAGCATTTT
v_gene: TRBV28; d_gene: TRBD2; len: 15; j_gene: TRBJ2-2; abundance: few; CDR3aa: CASSLRGSGTGELFF; CDR3nt: TGTGCCAGCAGTTTACGCGGGAGTGGGACCGGGGAGCTGTTTTTT
v_gene: TRBV9; d_gene: NA; len: 12; j_gene: TRBJ2-1; abundance: NA; CDR3aa: CASSEQHSEQFF; CDR3nt: TGTGCCAGCAGCGAGCAGCACTCAGAGCAGTTCTTC
v_gene: TRBV11-3; d_gene: NA; len: 13; j_gene: TRBJ1-6; abundance: NA; CDR3aa: CASSLEGGSPLHF; CDR3nt: TGTGCCAGCAGCTTAGAGGGGGGATCACCCCTCCACTTT
v_gene: TRBV10-3; d_gene: TRBD1; len: 15; j_gene: TRBJ1-1; abundance: NA; CDR3aa: CAISPGGAANTEAFF; CDR3nt: TGTGCCATCAGTCCAGGGGGCGCGGCGAACACTGAAGCTTTCTTT
v_gene: TRBV11-2; d_gene: TRBD1; len: 15; j_gene: TRBJ2-7; abundance: once; CDR3aa: CASRPLGQGAYEQYF; CDR3nt: TGTGCCAGCAGACCCCTCGGACAGGGTGCGTACGAGCAGTACTTC
v_gene: TRBV7-2; d_gene: NA; len: 15; j_gene: TRBJ1-3; abundance: NA; CDR3aa: CASSFQPGSGNTIYF; CDR3nt: TGTGCCAGCAGCTTCCAGCCGGGCTCTGGAAACACCATATATTTT
v_gene: TRBV19; d_gene: TRBD1; len: 14; j_gene: TRBJ2-7; abundance: NA; CDR3aa: CASSIGTGGHEQYF; CDR3nt: TGTGCCAGTAGTATCGGGACAGGGGGACACGAGCAGTACTTC